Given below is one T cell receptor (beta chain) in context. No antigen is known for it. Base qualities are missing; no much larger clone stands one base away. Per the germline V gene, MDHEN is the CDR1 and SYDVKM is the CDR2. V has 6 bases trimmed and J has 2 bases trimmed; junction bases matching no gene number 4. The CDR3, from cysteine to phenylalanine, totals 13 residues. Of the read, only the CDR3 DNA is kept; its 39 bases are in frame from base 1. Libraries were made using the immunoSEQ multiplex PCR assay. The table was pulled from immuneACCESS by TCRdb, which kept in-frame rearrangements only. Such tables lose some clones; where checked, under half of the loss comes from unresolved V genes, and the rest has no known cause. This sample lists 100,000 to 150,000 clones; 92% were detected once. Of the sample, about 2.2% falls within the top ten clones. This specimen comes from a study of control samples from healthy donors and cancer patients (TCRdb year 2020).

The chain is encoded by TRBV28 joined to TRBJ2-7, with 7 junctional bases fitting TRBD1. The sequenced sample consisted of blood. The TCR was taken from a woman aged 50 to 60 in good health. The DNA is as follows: TGTGCCAGCAGGTCTGGACAGGCCTACGAGCAGTACTTC. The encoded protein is CASRSGQAYEQYF. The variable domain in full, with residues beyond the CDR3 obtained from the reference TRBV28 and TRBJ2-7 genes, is DVKVTQSSRYLVKRTGEKVFLECVQDMDHENMFWYRQDPGLGLRLIYFSYDVKMKEKGDIPEGYSVSREKKERFSLILESASTNQTSMYLCASRSGQAYEQYFGPGTRLTVT.